Listed here is a single TCR beta chain. Its cognate antigen is unknown. Clones were read by immunoSEQ multiplex PCR, and TCRdb kept only the in-frame ones, dropping some. This repertoire shows around 80,000 clones, roughly nine tenths found once; its top ten account for about 5.2%. This sample was included in a study of T cell responses to AZD1222 COVID-19 vaccine. Study context: Second-dose intervals of approximately 4 or approximately 12 weeks were pooled.

Points from the study as a whole: Only a handful of people who got AZD1222 tested seropositive at baseline. Clonal diversity may have been underestimated, and the donors were mostly white British, with more females than males.

Germline assignment: CDR1 LGHNA and CDR2 YSLEER. The V end lost 0 bases, the J end lost 0 bases, and 8 bases lay between the germline ends. The length of the CDR3 is 15 residues. The TCR sequence derives from an adult in good health. The chain joins TRBV4-3 to TRBJ1-2, with D uncertain. This specimen was peripheral blood, taken on day 0 of AZD1222 vaccination. In DNA, the CDR3 is TGCGCCAGCAGCCAAGAAGTCGGAGCTAACTATGGCTACACCTTC. This sequence encodes CASSQEVGANYGYTF.